The clone carrying this T cell receptor (beta chain) was observed a handful of times. This sample is drawn from a study of human T cells and chemical hapten exposure. As the library was built, unique molecular identifiers were attached to individual cDNA molecules. MiXCR was run by TCRdb on the RACE reads, yielding one entry per CDR3 protein. The top ten hold approximately 1.5% of the sample, which has 70,000 to 100,000 distinct CDR3 sequences, 7.5% to 9% seen once. Between the trimmed V and J ends, which lost 4 bases and 3 bases, there was a span of 12 bases. This CDR3 comprises 14 residues. Time point specified: patch test 1, 2 weeks after DPC sensitization. Treatment here: therapeutic diphenylcyclopropenone sensitization with weekly scalp DPC.

The V and J genes are TRBV12-3 or TRBV12-4 and TRBJ1-2, with D possibly matching TRBD1 (5 bases). The source material was whole blood, sampled in connection with sensitization to the hapten diphenylcyclopropenone (DPC). The receptor's source is a woman aged 25-40 years with alopecia areata. Some clones in this sample may be carry-over from other donors' samples. CDR3 DNA sequence: TGTGCCAGCAGTTCTCCGCCGGGGGACTATGGCTACACCTTC. Protein: CASSSPPGDYGYTF.